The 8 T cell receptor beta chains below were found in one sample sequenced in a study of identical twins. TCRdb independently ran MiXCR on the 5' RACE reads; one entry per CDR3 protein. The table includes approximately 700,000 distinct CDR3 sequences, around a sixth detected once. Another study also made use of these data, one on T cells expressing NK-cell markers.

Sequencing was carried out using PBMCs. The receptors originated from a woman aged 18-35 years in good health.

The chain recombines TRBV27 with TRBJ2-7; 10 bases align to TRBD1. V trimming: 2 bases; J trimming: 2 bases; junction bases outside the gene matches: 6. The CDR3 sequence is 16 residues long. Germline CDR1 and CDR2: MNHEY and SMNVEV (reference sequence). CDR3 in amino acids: CASSLTAGQGTYEQYF. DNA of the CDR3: TGTGCCAGCAGTTTAACCGCGGGACAGGGGACCTACGAGCAGTACTTC.

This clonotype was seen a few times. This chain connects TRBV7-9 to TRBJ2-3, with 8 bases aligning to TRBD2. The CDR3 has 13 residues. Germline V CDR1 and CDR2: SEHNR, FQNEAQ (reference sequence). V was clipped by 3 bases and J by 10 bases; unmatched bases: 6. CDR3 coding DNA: TGTGCCAGCAGCTTGTCGGGACTAGAAGCGCAGTATTTT. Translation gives CASSLSGLEAQYF. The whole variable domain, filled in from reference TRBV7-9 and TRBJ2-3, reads DTGVSQNPRHKITKRGQNVTFRCDPISEHNRLYWYRQTLGQGPEFLTYFQNEAQLEKSRLLSDRFSAERPKGSFSTLEIQRTEQGDSAMYLCASSLSGLEAQYFGPGTRLTVL.

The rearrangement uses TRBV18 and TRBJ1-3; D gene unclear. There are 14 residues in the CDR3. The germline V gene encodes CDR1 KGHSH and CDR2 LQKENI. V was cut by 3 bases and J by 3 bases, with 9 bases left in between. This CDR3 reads CASSPGVGGNTIYF. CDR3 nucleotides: TGTGCCAGCTCACCCGGGGTCGGTGGAAACACCATATATTTT.

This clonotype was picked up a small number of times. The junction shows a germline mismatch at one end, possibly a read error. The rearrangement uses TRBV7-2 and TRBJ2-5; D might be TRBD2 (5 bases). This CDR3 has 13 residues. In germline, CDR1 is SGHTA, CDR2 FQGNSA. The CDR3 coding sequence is TGTGCCAGCAGCCTTGGGGTAGCGCTCCCTGGGGACTTC. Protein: CASSLGVALPGDF. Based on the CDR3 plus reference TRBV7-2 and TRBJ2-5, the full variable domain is GAGVSQSPSNKVTEKGKDVELRCDPISGHTALYWYRQSLGQGLEFLIYFQGNSAPDKSGLPSDRFSAERTGGSVSTLTIQRTQQEDSAVYLCASSLGVALPGDFGPGTRLLVL.

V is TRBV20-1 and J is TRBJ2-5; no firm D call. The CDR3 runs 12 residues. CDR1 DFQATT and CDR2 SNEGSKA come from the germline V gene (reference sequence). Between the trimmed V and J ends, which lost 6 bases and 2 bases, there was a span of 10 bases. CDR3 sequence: CSAFGDQETQYF. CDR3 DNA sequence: TGCAGTGCGTTTGGGGATCAAGAGACCCAGTACTTC.

CDR3 in amino acids: CASSESVRATDTQYF. The DNA of the CDR3 is TGTGCCAGCAGTGAATCTGTCAGGGCCACAGATACGCAGTATTTT. The V and J genes are TRBV25-1 and TRBJ2-3; a weak D match, TRBD1 (5 bases). Trimming left V 1 base short and J 2 bases short, with 10 bases between. The CDR3 length is 15 residues. Per the germline V gene, CDR1 is MGHDK and CDR2 is SYGVNS.

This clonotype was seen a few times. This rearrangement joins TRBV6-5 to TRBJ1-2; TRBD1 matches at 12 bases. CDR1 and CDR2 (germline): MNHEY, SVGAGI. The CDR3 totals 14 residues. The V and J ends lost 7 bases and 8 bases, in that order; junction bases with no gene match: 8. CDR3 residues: CASIKGQGAGGYTF. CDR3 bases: TGTGCCAGCATTAAGGGACAGGGGGCAGGAGGCTACACCTTC.

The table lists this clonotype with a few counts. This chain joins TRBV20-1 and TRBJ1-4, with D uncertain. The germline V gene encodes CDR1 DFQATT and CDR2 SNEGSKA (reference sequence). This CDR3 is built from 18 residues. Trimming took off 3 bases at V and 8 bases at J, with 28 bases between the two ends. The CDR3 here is CSASDLHPTIGIGEKLFF. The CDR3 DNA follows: TGCAGTGCTAGCGACCTCCATCCTACTATTGGAATCGGGGAAAAACTGTTTTTT.